Here is one T cell receptor (beta chain) with its context. The data were taken from a study of control samples from healthy donors and cancer patients. The assay was immunoSEQ multiplex PCR, and TCRdb's table has in-frame clones only and misses some. The table lists about 160,000 clones, 80% to 90% of them singletons. Trimming took off 3 bases at V and 3 bases at J, with 5 bases between the two ends. The CDR3 runs to 12 residues. Per the germline V gene, CDR1 is ENHRY and CDR2 is SYGVKD. The specimen was blood. The source of this sequence is a man between 25 and 39 years old in good health. This sequence joins TRBV10-3 and TRBJ1-1; D unclear. The CDR3 reads CAISDQHTEAFF. As DNA, the CDR3 is TGTGCCATCAGTGATCAGCACACTGAAGCTTTCTTT.